This T cell receptor (beta chain) was recorded in a study of response to subunit inactivated influenza vaccine. MiXCR was run by TCRdb on the RT-PCR reads, yielding one entry per CDR3 protein. The table shows 450,000 to 700,000 distinct CDR3 sequences, with 12% to 15% occurring only once. Findings of the study overall: After each seasonal influenza vaccination, few new T cells are recruited, the authors suggested.

The length of the CDR3 is 15 residues. Germline V gives CDR1 SGHTA, CDR2 FQGNSA. V shed 5 bases and J shed 4 bases, with 17 bases lying between them. There are a few counts of this clonotype. Its cognate antigen is unknown. Sample: PBMCs from blood, taken 11 to 12 days after vaccination. The TCR sequence derives from a middle-aged man who received an inactivated influenza vaccine. The rearrangement links TRBV7-2 to TRBJ2-5; D is possibly TRBD1 (5 bases). The DNA of the CDR3 is TGTGCCAGCAGCCCACGTGGGGCTTGGGCAGAGACCCAGTACTTC. This codes for CASSPRGAWAETQYF.